This T cell receptor (beta chain) came from a study of T cells after yellow fever vaccination. General study findings and limits: Overall, a small share of clonotypes was seen in both CD4 and CD8 compartments. The secondary response was weaker but peaked faster, day 5 versus 15.

This clonotype was seen a few times. What it recognizes is unknown. The CDR3 sequence is 15 residues long. V lost 7 bases to trimming and J lost 1 base, with 15 bases between them. The germline CDR1 and CDR2 sequences are MNHNS and SASEGT. Using its own MiXCR run on the 5' RACE reads, TCRdb lists one record per CDR3 protein. Among a few hundred thousand distinct CDR3 sequences listed, approximately 8% were seen once. The sequenced sample was PBMCs, obtained 45 days after the first yellow fever vaccination. V usage is TRBV6-1 and J usage is TRBJ2-3; D unclear. This clonotype was sampled from a man between 18 and 35 years old who received the YFV17D yellow fever vaccine. The CDR3 DNA follows: TGTGCCAGCACCTTACAGAGCGCCGGCACAGATACGCAGTATTTT. It is translated as CASTLQSAGTDTQYF.